Listed below are T cell receptor beta chains from one sample, sequenced in a study of human T cells and chemical hapten exposure. Using its own MiXCR run on the RACE reads, TCRdb lists one record per CDR3 protein. In the table there are tens of thousands of distinct CDR3 sequences, 9.5% to 12% of which are singletons. The sequenced sample was whole blood, obtained in connection with sensitization to the hapten diphenylcyclopropenone (DPC). The receptor set was obtained from a woman in her thirties or forties with alopecia areata. Some clones in this sample may be carry-over from other donors' samples. CDR3s include the opening cysteine and the closing phenylalanine or tryptophan. The D gene is left open where the match is weak. The size of a clone is reported for some rows only, either as once, few or many, or as a class for expanded clones.

TRBJ1-2,TRBV5-4,TRBD1,few,TGTGCCAGCAGCTTGGCGACAGGGAGGGCTGGCTACACCTTC,CASSLATGRAGYTF
TRBJ2-7,TRBV20-1,TRBD2,many,TGCAGTGCTCCGGGACTAGCCGCTGACGAGCAGTACTTC,CSAPGLAADEQYF
TRBJ1-6,TRBV12-3/TRBV12-4,TRBD1,NA,TGTGCCAGCAGCAGGACAGGGGGATCTTCACCCCTCCACTTT,CASSRTGGSSPLHF
TRBJ2-1,TRBV28,TRBD2,many,TGTGCCAGCAGTTTTAGCGGCGGGGGGACCTACAATGAGCAGTTCTTC,CASSFSGGGTYNEQFF
TRBJ2-5,TRBV11-2,TRBD2,many,TGTGCCAGCAGCTTTAACGCGCGGGAGGTTTTCCAAGAGACCCAGTACTTC,CASSFNAREVFQETQYF
TRBJ2-4,TRBV5-1,NA,few,TGCGCCAGCAAACAGGCCCTAGCCAAAAACATTCAGTACTTC,CASKQALAKNIQYF
TRBJ1-6,TRBV4-1,NA,few,TGCGCCAGCAGCCAAGACGCCACTAGCTCCTATAATTCACCCCTCCACTTT,CASSQDATSSYNSPLHF
TRBJ2-2,TRBV7-6,NA,few,TGTGCCAGCAGTTTTTCCGCCGGGGAGCTGTTTTTT,CASSFSAGELFF
TRBJ1-3,TRBV29-1,NA,many,TGCAGCGTTACAGGATCTGAGGGATCTGGAAACACCATATATTTT,CSVTGSEGSGNTIYF
TRBJ2-1,TRBV29-1,TRBD2,few,TGCAGCGGGCGATGGATAGCGGGAGTCCCTGAGCAGTTCTTC,CSGRWIAGVPEQFF
TRBJ1-2,TRBV4-3,TRBD1,NA,TGCGCCAGCAGCCCCTCTCCCACAGGGGGCATCTATGGCTACACCTTC,CASSPSPTGGIYGYTF
TRBJ2-3,TRBV24-1,NA,few,TGTGCCACCAGTGATATCCTACAGGGCACAGATACGCAGTATTTT,CATSDILQGTDTQYF
TRBJ1-1,TRBV2,NA,NA,TGTGCCACCCAAGGGCCGGCGGGGGACGAAGCTTTCTTT,CATQGPAGDEAFF
TRBJ2-3,TRBV5-4,TRBD2,NA,TGTGCCAGCAGCTTAGGACTAGCGTCAGATACGCAGTATTTT,CASSLGLASDTQYF
TRBJ2-7,TRBV2,NA,many,TGTGCCAGCAGTGTCCAAGGGGCGCAGCAGTACTTC,CASSVQGAQQYF
TRBJ1-4,TRBV5-1,TRBD1,few,TGCGCCAGCAGCTCAGGACAGGCGGAGGAAAAACTGTTTTTT,CASSSGQAEEKLFF
TRBJ1-2,TRBV28,NA,NA,TGTGCCACTGGACGACAAGGGTCTACTCGTGGTGGCTACACCTTC,CATGRQGSTRGGYTF
TRBJ2-7,TRBV6-1,NA,many,TGTGCCAGCATGCTTAAGACCGGGCCGCGGGTCTCCGAGCAGTACTTC,CASMLKTGPRVSEQYF
TRBJ1-4,TRBV18,NA,NA,TGTGCCAGCTCACCACCACGGACGGGGCGAACAACTAATGAAAAACTGTTTTTT,CASSPPRTGRTTNEKLFF
TRBJ1-6,TRBV4-1,NA,NA,TGCGCCAGCAGCCAAGTCACTAATTCACCCCTCCACTTT,CASSQVTNSPLHF
TRBJ2-7,TRBV6-5,TRBD2,many,TGTGCCAGCAGCCCGCCGGGGCGGGGGAGCTACGAGCAGTACTTC,CASSPPGRGSYEQYF
TRBJ1-4,TRBV4-1,NA,many,TGCGCCAGCAGCCAAGAACGGCAGGCAACTAATGAAAAACTGTTTTTT,CASSQERQATNEKLFF
TRBJ1-1,TRBV7-9,TRBD1,NA,TGTGCCAGCAGCTTAGTACCCCCGGGACAGCATACTTTCTTT,CASSLVPPGQHTFF
TRBJ2-1,TRBV30,NA,NA,TGTGCCTGGAGGGGGACTCCCAATGAGCAGTTCTTC,CAWRGTPNEQFF
TRBJ1-4,TRBV4-3,NA,few,TGCGCCAGCAGCAGGGGGATTGGGGAACTGTTTTTT,CASSRGIGELFF
TRBJ1-5,TRBV7-2,NA,NA,TGTGCCAGCAGCTTAGGGCCGCCTAGCTCAGGGCAGCCCCAGCATTTT,CASSLGPPSSGQPQHF
TRBJ2-3,TRBV20-1,TRBD2,few,TGCAGTGCTTCAGATAGCGGGAGGGCGCATACGCAGTATTTT,CSASDSGRAHTQYF
TRBJ1-2,TRBV6-5,NA,few,TGTGCCAGCAGGGGCCTGGCGAAAGCTAACTATGGCTACACCTTC,CASRGLAKANYGYTF
TRBJ1-5,TRBV12-3/TRBV12-4,TRBD1,many,TGTGCCAGCAGTTTGAGCGACAGGGTTTATCAGCCCCAGCATTTT,CASSLSDRVYQPQHF
TRBJ1-3,TRBV21-1,NA,NA,TGTGCCAGCAGCTCCTTCAGGGCAGGGACCTCTGGAAACACCATATATTTT,CASSSFRAGTSGNTIYF
TRBJ2-2,TRBV7-2,NA,many,TGTGCCAGCAGCTTGGAGGGTGGCCTAAACACCGGGGAGCTGTTTTTT,CASSLEGGLNTGELFF
TRBJ2-3,TRBV2,NA,NA,TGTGCCAGCAGCCAGCGGGCCGCCGGAACAGATACGCAGTATTTT,CASSQRAAGTDTQYF
TRBJ2-5,TRBV12-3/TRBV12-4,NA,NA,TGTGCCAGCAGTTTAAGGGTCGGGGAGACCCCGCAAGAGACCCAGTACTTC,CASSLRVGETPQETQYF
TRBJ2-7,TRBV3-1,NA,few,TGTGCCAGCAGCTCTTTTACAGGGCACGGGCGCGAGCAGTACTTC,CASSSFTGHGREQYF
TRBJ2-1,TRBV11-3,TRBD2,many,TGTGCCAGCAGCTTAGAGACTAGCGGGAACGATGAGCAGTTCTTC,CASSLETSGNDEQFF
TRBJ2-7,TRBV10-1,NA,many,TGCGCCAGCAGTGAGAGCCCGGGGGTAACGTCGGACGAGCAGTACTTC,CASSESPGVTSDEQYF
TRBJ1-2,TRBV12-3/TRBV12-4,NA,many,TGTGCCAGCACCAAGGACAGTTATGGCTACACCTTC,CASTKDSYGYTF
TRBJ2-7,TRBV12-3/TRBV12-4,NA,many,TGTGCCTCGGGCCCCAGCACCTACGAGCAGTACTTC,CASGPSTYEQYF
TRBJ2-2,TRBV29-1,NA,NA,TGCAGCGTTGATAAGGGACGCGGGGAGCTGTTTTTT,CSVDKGRGELFF
TRBJ2-2,TRBV28,NA,many,TGTGCCAGCAGTTTACACTTAGCGGCCGGGGAGCTGTTTTTT,CASSLHLAAGELFF
TRBJ2-7,TRBV12-3/TRBV12-4,NA,NA,TGTGCCAGCAAGAGCGGACTTTCCTACGAGCAGTACTTC,CASKSGLSYEQYF
TRBJ1-4,TRBV3-1,NA,NA,TGTGCCAGCAGCCAAGAATCGGGCCTCCTGAGGCTGTTTTTT,CASSQESGLLRLFF
TRBJ2-2,TRBV12-3/TRBV12-4,NA,NA,TGTGCCAGCAGCATTCGGGGAGGCGGCGGGGAGCTGTTTTTT,CASSIRGGGGELFF
TRBJ2-7,TRBV6-5,TRBD2,many,TGTGCCAGCAGTCGTAGCGGGAGCTCCTACGAGCAGTACTTC,CASSRSGSSYEQYF
TRBJ2-3,TRBV5-5,NA,many,TGTGCCAGCAGAAACAGTCCCACAGATACGCAGTATTTT,CASRNSPTDTQYF
TRBJ1-1,TRBV3-1,TRBD1,once,TGTGCCAGCAGCCCCGGGACAGCCCGGAACACTGAAGCTTTCTTT,CASSPGTARNTEAFF
TRBJ2-7,TRBV18,TRBD2,few,TGTGCCAGCTCACCCCCGGGACTAGCGGGAGAGCAGTACTTC,CASSPPGLAGEQYF
TRBJ1-5,TRBV28,NA,few,TGTGCCAGCAGAACCGTAAATCAGCCCCAGCATTTT,CASRTVNQPQHF
TRBJ2-7,TRBV27,TRBD2,few,TGTGCCAGCAGCTTATATAGCGGGAGGGCCGACTACGAGCAGTACTTC,CASSLYSGRADYEQYF
TRBJ1-6,TRBV7-6,NA,few,TGTGCCAGCAGCTTAGACGCAGAGTATAATTCACCCCTCCACTTT,CASSLDAEYNSPLHF
TRBJ2-3,TRBV4-1,TRBD2,few,TGCGCCAGCAGCCAACCCACTAGCGGGACGACAGATACGCAGTATTTT,CASSQPTSGTTDTQYF
TRBJ2-5,TRBV20-1,TRBD2,few,TGCAGTGCTAGAGACGGGGGGGTATTAGAGACCCAGTACTTC,CSARDGGVLETQYF
TRBJ1-2,TRBV28,NA,few,TGTGCCAGCAGGTATGGACGGCGTCTCTCTGGCTACACCTTC,CASRYGRRLSGYTF
TRBJ2-7,TRBV5-4,TRBD2,few,TGTGCCAGCAGCTCACAGCGGGAGGGTTACGAGCAGTACTTC,CASSSQREGYEQYF